This TCR beta chain was documented in a study of technical replicates of blood from a few donors. Method: immunoSEQ multiplex PCR; TCRdb's copy keeps in-frame clones and lacks some. Of some 84,000 clones in the sample, 91% were seen once. The origin of this receptor is a human donor in good health. Sequencing was done on a sample of T cells isolated from PBMCs.

CDR3 region: CASSLTGEGYTF. For the CDR3, the DNA is TGTGCCAGCAGCTTGACAGGGGAAGGCTACACCTTC. The rearrangement uses TRBV11-3 and TRBJ1-2; 8 nucleotides align to TRBD1. Germline CDR1 is SGHNT and CDR2 is YENEEA. The CDR3 totals 12 residues. Trimming took 3 bases from V and 8 from J; bases not matched to a gene: 2.